This T cell receptor beta chain was captured by sequencing in a study of T cells after yellow fever vaccination (dated by TCRdb to the late 2010s). With respect to the entire study: Libraries from fractions with low cell numbers were prepared with the SMART-Seq v4 Ultra Low Input RNA kit. To track T-cell clones before and after primary and booster YFV17D yellow fever vaccination, bulk TCR alpha and beta repertoires were sequenced longitudinally. Two healthy male donors, one aged 18 to 29 and one aged 30 to 39 years, were included in the cohort. Blood was drawn at multiple timepoints before and after primary and secondary immunization, with bulk PBMC replicates and cell subsets isolated. The paper's findings and limits, for the study overall: FACS-sorted repertoires could contain abundant contaminating clonotypes from the bulk population, so computational filtering was required. Most clones expanded after primary vaccination were re-detected after the booster (around 96% of CD4 and approximately 88% of CD8), suggesting broad memory maintenance. The secondary T-cell response was found to be weaker but faster than the primary response, with a peak reached on day 5 rather than on day 15. A small fraction of clonotypes appeared in both the CD4 and CD8 compartments, likely as a result of convergent recombination. The study included only two donors, which limits how far the findings can be generalized.

Counted from cysteine to phenylalanine, this CDR3 has 12 amino acids. Only CDR3 DNA remains: 36 bases, in frame from the first base. The germline V gene specifies SGHRS as CDR1 and YFSETQ as CDR2. Trimming removed 7 bases from V and 5 bases from J, leaving 12 bases between the germline ends. As concerns this clonotype: Its antigen is still unknown. One base away there is no much larger clone; base qualities are not given.

The sequencer listed for this sample is Illumina NovaSeq 6000. Synthesis of TCR cDNA relied on 5'RACE template switching, a step that introduced a universal primer site along with unique molecular identifiers. Priming for cDNA synthesis came from both the TCR alpha and TCR beta constant segments. Libraries were amplified in two PCR steps, with sample barcodes and sequencing adapters added in the second step. Sequencing of libraries was done on Illumina HiSeq 2500 (2x100 bp) or NovaSeq (2x150 bp). The original pipeline was this. MIGEC was used to demultiplex reads and collapse the reads into UMI consensus sequences, and MiXCR was used for V(D)J alignment. Using edgeR on replicate PBMC samples, clonotypes were called vaccine-responding if FDR was below 0.01 and the log2 fold change was above 5 up to day 15. Each bulk clonotype was labeled CD4 or CD8 based on which sequenced repertoire, CD4 or CD8, contained the clonotype at higher abundance. The raw public data were reprocessed by TCRdb itself: fastp quality trimming at Q25, MiXCR clonotype calling, in-frame beta chains only. Rows matching on CDR3 protein sequence are summarized as one entry with the most common DNA and genes. Here the V and J calls rest on TCRdb's processing, not on the authors' analysis. This sample lists 100,000 to 150,000 distinct CDR3 sequences; about 16% were detected once. The top ten clonotypes cover 35% to 45% of the sample.

The treatment or condition label of this sample denotes: live attenuated yellow fever vaccine strain. PBMCs were isolated from peripheral blood using a standard Ficoll-Paque protocol. Dynabeads CD4 and CD8 positive selection kits were used to isolate CD4 and CD8 T-cell fractions. TriZol was used to extract RNA from bulk PBMCs, from CD4 and CD8 fractions, and from dextramer-positive and dextramer-negative fractions. The rearranged chain carries TRBV5-1 and TRBJ2-5; the D gene assignment is ambiguous. The receptor was derived from a man aged 18 to 29 who received the YFV17D yellow fever vaccine. Sequencing used CD8+ T cells sorted from PBMCs, obtained 5 days after the yellow fever booster vaccination. For the CDR3, the sequence is CASGGMGETQYF. The DNA is as follows: TGCGCCAGCGGCGGCATGGGGGAGACCCAGTACTTC. Here the CDR3 is joined to the reference TRBV5-1 and TRBJ2-5 genes, and the full variable domain is: KAGVTQTPRYLIKTRGQQVTLSCSPISGHRSVSWYQQTPGQGLQFLFEYFSETQRNKGNFPGRFSGRQFSNSRSEMNVSTLELGDSALYLCASGGMGETQYFGPGTRLLVL.